The source of this TCR beta chain is a study of blood T cell repertoires in COVID-19 (TCRdb year 2020). Background on the whole study: Samples covering the acute and convalescent phases of COVID-19 were provided by collaborators in the United States, Italy and Spain. Where HLA class I and class II types were available, the types were taken from metadata supplied by the sample provider, not from assay-based typing. Sample metadata almost always included a de-identified subject ID, COVID-19 status, age in years and sex. Subjects who had been exposed to COVID-19, were actively infected with it, or had recovered from it provided the deeply sampled blood TCRbeta repertoires that made up the dataset. The repertoires were released in a freely available public database intended as a resource for research on the immune response to SARS-CoV-2. The material from the prospective study consisted of cDNA or gDNA derived from T cells, B-cell-depleted T cells, or PBMCs. Samples were obtained from the ongoing ImmuneRACE study (first 160 participants) and from 1,200 or so subjects provided by 6 global collaborators. Study-wide conclusions, independent of this receptor: How much clinical and demographic metadata was included differed by source and by participant, and the metadata was provided uncurated.

Enrolling through a virtual design, the prospective study's participants ranged in age from roughly 18 to 95 years and lived across approximately 25 United States geographic areas. To assign participants to cohorts, the prospective study relied on clinical history that participants themselves reported in a screening survey and a study questionnaire. For ImmuneRACE Cohort 3, a participant was defined as recovered based on two consecutive negative NP/OP PCR tests, clearance by a healthcare professional, or resolution of symptoms. In the prospective study, whole blood, serum and a nasopharyngeal or oropharyngeal swab were collected from each participant by mobile phlebotomists. Additional blood draws and questionnaires over an approximately 2-month period could optionally be provided by prospective study participants. Blood samples from the prospective study were shipped frozen or at room temperature prior to DNA extraction.

Here V drops 0 bases and J drops 6 bases, and the junction holds 1 base not matched to any gene. The CDR3 contains 15 residues, cysteine and phenylalanine counted. The CDR3 DNA has 45 bases and is translated from base 1. CDR1 SGHNT and CDR2 YYREEE are derived from the germline V gene (reference sequence). TCRbeta CDR3 regions were amplified from genomic DNA by means of the immunoSEQ Assay, a bias-controlled multiplex PCR. In the original analysis: The number of nucleated cells in each sample was estimated by amplification of reference gene primers within the assay. To quantify the absolute abundance of each unique TCRbeta CDR3 rearrangement, sequence reads were collapsed and filtered. For each sample, productive Simpson clonality was calculated as the square root of Simpson's diversity index across productive rearrangements. In TCRdb, the immuneACCESS table is reduced to in-frame sequences with V and J assigned. These tables do not hold every clone; where another copy was compared, an unresolved V gene accounts for under half, and the others remain unexplained. V, J and clone size were drawn from that table, and D and trimming were deduced from the DNA. The sample table contains about 300,000 clones; only one count was recorded for roughly 88% of them. Less than 2.5% of the sample comes from the top ten.

This clone is a singleton in its sample. Its antigen is not yet known. No quality values exist for individual bases; no much larger clone is one base distant. This chain is built from TRBV5-4 and TRBJ2-2; TRBD2 agrees with 11 junctional bases. The TCR originated in a man aged 30 to 45 who had recovered from COVID-19. The sequenced sample was PBMCs or T cells enriched from blood (not recorded which). The nucleotides read TGTGCCAGCAGCTTGGGACTAGCGGGGCCCGGGGAGCTGTTTTTT. It translates as CASSLGLAGPGELFF.